This passage covers 26 T cell receptor beta chains from one sample sequenced in a study of T cells in Graves' hyperthyroidism and ophthalmopathy. RNA transcripts provided the source from which TCR beta CDR3 regions were amplified. The HTBI primer set served for first-round RT-PCR of the TCR CDR3. TCRdb re-called the multiplex PCR reads with MiXCR, one entry per CDR3 protein. The sample contains 350,000 or so distinct CDR3 sequences, less than 20% of which appear only once. Sequencing was performed on blood. These receptors all stem from a woman aged 40 to 50 with Graves' ophthalmopathy.

This clonotype was found a few times. The chain carries TRBV4-2 and TRBJ2-1; no clear D gene. The CDR3 has 14 amino acids. V lost 1 base, J lost 7 bases, and 11 bases lay in between. In germline, CDR1 is LGHNA, CDR2 YNFKEQ. CDR3 residues: CASSQVPSANEQFF. The DNA for the CDR3 is TGTGCCAGCAGCCAAGTTCCCTCCGCAAATGAGCAGTTCTTC.

This clonotype has ten or more counts. At one end, the junction sequence differs from germline, possibly due to a read error. The V gene is TRBV6-1, the J gene TRBJ2-7; the D call may be TRBD1 or TRBD2 (5 bases each). The CDR3 is made up of 15 amino acids. Germline V gene data show CDR1 as MNHNS and CDR2 as SASEGT. CDR3 nucleotides: TGTGCCAGCAGTGAACCGGGACGCCGCTCCCACGAGCAGTACTTC. Its translation is CASSEPGRRSHEQYF.

The rearrangement uses TRBV12-3 or TRBV12-4 and TRBJ1-2; D unresolved. V lost 5 bases and J lost 3, with 7 bases in between. This CDR3 has 12 residues. CDR3 in amino acids: CASSLPHYGYTF. The CDR3 DNA reads TGTGCCAGCAGTCTTCCACACTATGGCTACACCTTC.

At least ten counts were recorded for this clonotype. The rearrangement uses TRBV5-6 and TRBJ1-1; D might be TRBD1 (6 bases). V was shortened by 0 bases and J by 10 bases, with 13 bases between the two germline ends. This CDR3 has 13 residues. CDR1 is SGHDT and CDR2 is YYEEEE in the germline V gene. The CDR3 region has the DNA TGTGCCAGCAGCTTGGTAGGGGGAAGCGTAGCTTTCTTT. As protein: CASSLVGGSVAFF.

This chain joins TRBV6-1 and TRBJ1-5; D gene uncertain. The length of the CDR3 is 15 residues. Germline CDR1 is MNHNS and CDR2 is SASEGT. The ends were cut back, 6 bases at V and 5 bases at J, with 17 bases in the middle. Here the CDR3 DNA reads TGTGCCAGCAGCGCGGAGCCTGGGGTGCATCAGCCCCAGCATTTT. As protein: CASSAEPGVHQPQHF.

The chain combines TRBV4-1 with TRBJ2-5; D call uncertain. CDR1 is MGHRA, CDR2 YSYEKL, per germline. Trimming cost V 1 base and J 5 bases, with 14 bases left between them. This CDR3 is 15 amino acids long. This CDR3 is CASSQAYPLRETQYF. The CDR3 DNA reads as TGCGCCAGCAGCCAAGCATACCCACTCCGGGAGACCCAGTACTTC.

This clonotype was picked up many times. The V call is TRBV12-3 or TRBV12-4, the J call TRBJ2-5, with TRBD2 identical over 9 bases. The CDR3 consists of 14 residues. V dropped 9 bases and J dropped 1; count of bases not matched to a gene: 6. CDR3 sequence (DNA): TGTGCCAGTACGAGAGCGGGAGGCCAAGAGACCCAGTACTTC. It yields the protein CASTRAGGQETQYF.

This rearrangement joins TRBV6-1 to TRBJ2-2; maybe TRBD1 (6 bases). This CDR3 contains 17 residues. Germline V gives CDR1 MNHNS, CDR2 SASEGT. V was cut by 0 bases and J by 1 base, with 12 bases left in between. The CDR3: CASSEATPGQNTGELFF. The CDR3 nucleotides read TGTGCCAGCAGTGAAGCGACTCCGGGACAGAACACCGGGGAGCTGTTTTTT.

There are a few counts of this clonotype. The chain carries TRBV12-3 or TRBV12-4 and TRBJ2-6; D is undetermined. This CDR3 has 14 amino acids. V was pared by 1 base and J by 2 bases, with 3 bases between. DNA for the CDR3: TGTGCCAGCAGTTTAGGCGCTGGGGCCAACGTCCTGACTTTC. This translates into CASSLGAGANVLTF.

This clonotype was counted between two and nine times. The CDR3 reads CASQSGDSSKTQYF. The CDR3 nucleotides read TGTGCCAGTCAAAGTGGTGACAGTTCGAAGACCCAGTACTTC. The chain carries TRBV6-1 and TRBJ2-5, with D possibly TRBD1 on 5 matching bases. Germline V lookup: CDR1 MNHNS, CDR2 SASEGT. V was pared by 9 bases and J by 6 bases, with 20 bases between. The CDR3 runs 14 residues.

The chain joins TRBV27 to TRBJ2-7, with 12 bases that match TRBD2. The germline V gene encodes CDR1 MNHEY and CDR2 SMNVEV (reference sequence). The CDR3 consists of 15 residues. Trimming took 6 bases from V and 6 from J; bases not matched to a gene: 9. The CDR3 spells CASSRRLAGVSEQYF. The CDR3 region has the DNA TGTGCCAGCAGCCGCCGACTAGCGGGAGTGTCCGAGCAGTACTTC.

This clonotype has a count of ten or more. The chain joins TRBV7-2 to TRBJ1-1, with 9 nucleotides matching TRBD1. Per germline, CDR1 SGHTA and CDR2 FQGNSA. J gave up 6 bases and V 5 bases, and 7 bases lay outside the gene matches. The CDR3 is made up of 14 amino acids. The CDR3 DNA reads TGTGCCAGCAGCCCTCCGGGGACAGGGCCTGAAGCTTTCTTT. Translating it yields CASSPPGTGPEAFF.

This clonotype was seen ten or more times. The V and J genes are TRBV6-2 or TRBV6-3 and TRBJ1-5; 10 bases line up with TRBD1. The CDR3 extends over 14 amino acids. In germline, CDR1 is MNHEY, CDR2 SVGEGT. V lost 5 bases and J lost 5; bases outside the gene matches: 3. The CDR3 loop is CASSRQGAYQPQHF. DNA of the CDR3: TGTGCCAGCAGTCGACAGGGGGCTTATCAGCCCCAGCATTTT.

The sample holds many counts of this clonotype. This chain joins TRBV6-2 or TRBV6-3 and TRBJ2-7, with D maybe TRBD2 (6 bases). Germline-derived CDR1 and CDR2 are MNHEY and SVGEGT. Trimming left V 4 bases short and J 2 bases short, with 18 bases between. The CDR3 consists of 16 residues. In DNA form, the CDR3 reads TGTGCCAGCAGTTGGCCTCTTTGGGGGGTACCCTACGAGCAGTACTTC. Translating gives CASSWPLWGVPYEQYF.

This chain joins TRBV30 and TRBJ1-1, with no clear D. CDR1 is GTSNPN, CDR2 SVGIG, per germline (reference sequence). The V end was cut by 2 bases, the J end by 8 bases, with 9 bases between. This CDR3 is 11 amino acids long. CDR3 in amino acids: CAWSSRTEAFF. The DNA of the CDR3 is TGTGCCTGGAGTTCTAGGACCGAAGCTTTCTTT.

This clonotype was found many times. This chain links TRBV11-3 with TRBJ1-5, with TRBD1 as a possible D gene (6 bases). CDR3 size: 20 residues. Trimming removed 1 base at V and 1 base at J, with 23 bases between. From germline, CDR1 is SGHNT and CDR2 YENEEA. The CDR3 loop reads CASSLGTRDKALRSNQPQHF. The CDR3 DNA reads TGTGCCAGCAGCTTAGGGACCCGGGACAAGGCTCTTAGGAGCAATCAGCCCCAGCATTTT.

This clonotype was found once. V is TRBV29-1 and J is TRBJ1-1; D unresolved. V lost 7 bases and J lost 0, with 9 bases in between. The length of the CDR3 is 12 residues. CDR1 and CDR2 (germline): SQVTM, ANQGSEA. CDR3 sequence reads: CSGEGLNTEAFF. The DNA of the CDR3 is TGCAGCGGGGAAGGATTGAACACTGAAGCTTTCTTT.

The sample holds many counts of this clonotype. This sequence joins TRBV12-3 or TRBV12-4 and TRBJ2-7; TRBD1 agrees at 10 bases. Trimming took 6 bases from V and 1 from J; bases not matched to a gene: 9. This CDR3 is built from 16 residues. The chain's CDR3 is CASSHRQGAQSYEQYF. CDR3 nucleotide sequence: TGTGCCAGCAGCCACCGACAGGGGGCGCAGTCCTACGAGCAGTACTTC.

This clonotype was counted ten times or more. The chain employs TRBV29-1 and TRBJ1-1; 9 nucleotides align to TRBD1. The CDR3 length is 13 residues. Germline assignment: CDR1 SQVTM and CDR2 ANQGSEA. V gave up 4 bases and J gave up 4 bases; unmatched junction bases: 4. The CDR3 sequence: CSVAGQGFTEAFF. The CDR3, as DNA: TGCAGCGTTGCGGGACAGGGATTCACTGAAGCTTTCTTT.

This chain links TRBV29-1 with TRBJ1-6; TRBD1 matches 7 bases. Germline V gene lookup returns CDR1 SQVTM and CDR2 ANQGSEA. The CDR3 consists of 12 residues. V was pared by 4 bases and J by 9 bases, with 3 bases of the junction left unmatched. The DNA of the CDR3 is TGCAGCGTTGGTCGGGACAGTTCACCCCTCCACTTT. Translating gives CSVGRDSSPLHF.

The chain carries TRBV7-2 and TRBJ2-5, with 9 bases fitting TRBD2. The J segment lost 9 bases and the V segment lost 2 bases, leaving 10 bases of the junction unmatched. CDR3 length: 15 amino acids. Germline V CDR1 and CDR2: SGHTA, FQGNSA. The CDR3 reads CASSLMASGMTAQYF. The CDR3 DNA follows: TGTGCCAGCAGCTTAATGGCTAGCGGGATGACGGCCCAGTACTTC.

V is TRBV6-2 or TRBV6-3 and J is TRBJ2-2; 10 bases map to TRBD2. The germline V gene has CDR1 MNHEY and CDR2 SVGEGT. The CDR3 extends over 18 amino acids. Losses at the gene ends were 0 bases for V and 0 bases for J; bases not matched to a gene: 4. CDR3 DNA sequence: TGTGCCAGCAGTTACTCGAGGGGACTAGCGACGAACACCGGGGAGCTGTTTTTT. Residues: CASSYSRGLATNTGELFF.

The table lists this clonotype with many counts. This chain connects TRBV28 to TRBJ2-4, with 11 bases identical to TRBD1. This CDR3 region has 13 residues. The junction had 1 base not matched to a gene; V was cut back by 3 bases and J by 9 bases. Germline CDR1 and CDR2: MDHEN and SYDVKM. The CDR3 protein is CASSFGTGGIQYF. The CDR3 DNA sequence: TGTGCCAGCAGTTTTGGGACAGGGGGCATTCAGTACTTC.

This clonotype was picked up many times. Its ends do not fully match the called genes, so a read error is possible. The J gene is TRBJ2-7, the V gene TRBV27; 9 bases line up with TRBD1. CDR1 and CDR2 (germline): MNHEY, SMNVEV (reference sequence). The CDR3 sequence is 15 residues long. The CDR3 reads CASSLSAGTGSAQYF. The CDR3 DNA is TGTGCCAGCAGTCTATCAGCCGGGACAGGGTCGGCGCAGTACTTC.

This clonotype was detected ten times or more. The rearrangement links TRBV6-2 or TRBV6-3 to TRBJ2-2, with 13 positions matching TRBD2. J was trimmed by 3 bases and V by 5 bases; bases with no gene match: 12. This CDR3 region has 19 residues. In germline, CDR1 is MNHEY, CDR2 SVGEGT. DNA for the CDR3: TGTGCCAGCAGTAACCGGGACCCGGGACTAGCGGGATACACCGGGGAGCTGTTTTTT. This translates into CASSNRDPGLAGYTGELFF.

This clonotype was seen at least ten times. V gene TRBV18 combines with J gene TRBJ2-7; maybe TRBD1 (5 bases). V was clipped by 4 bases and J by 2 bases, with 15 bases between them. Germline V lookup: CDR1 KGHSH, CDR2 LQKENI. This CDR3 comprises 15 residues. CDR3 in amino acids: CASSLETVRTYEQYF. CDR3 sequence (DNA): TGTGCCAGCTCACTTGAGACAGTTAGGACCTACGAGCAGTACTTC.